The 21 T cell receptor beta chains reported below all come from one sample, sequenced in a study of T cells in Graves' hyperthyroidism and ophthalmopathy. Using RNA transcripts as the source, TCR beta CDR3 regions were amplified. The study used the HTBI primer set for a first-round RT-PCR of the TCR CDR3. TCRdb re-derived calls from the multiplex PCR reads in MiXCR, one entry per CDR3 protein. The sample holds fewer than 900,000 distinct CDR3 sequences, about a sixth seen once. Material for sequencing was blood. Receptors were obtained from a man aged 18 to 30 with Graves' hyperthyroidism.

This clonotype was counted at least ten times. This rearrangement joins TRBV11-2 to TRBJ2-1; D possibly uses TRBD1 or TRBD2 (5 bases each). Germline loops: CDR1 SGHAT, CDR2 FQNNGV. This CDR3 comprises 18 residues. Trimming cost V 5 bases and J 6 bases, with 26 bases left between them. CDR3 amino acids: CASSQGRDGRRSGNEQFF. CDR3 nucleotide sequence: TGTGCCAGCAGCCAGGGAAGGGACGGCCGCCGGTCGGGCAATGAGCAGTTCTTC.

This chain uses TRBV4-3 with TRBJ1-5; D is possibly TRBD1 (5 bases). CDR3 length: 16 residues. V dropped 3 bases and J dropped 4 bases, with 16 bases sitting between them. The germline V gene has CDR1 LGHNA and CDR2 YSLEER. The CDR3 DNA follows: TGCGCCAGCAGCCAGGGACTGGGGTTGGGGAATCAGCCCCAGCATTTT. Translated, it gives CASSQGLGLGNQPQHF.

This clonotype was counted a few times. The J gene is TRBJ2-1, the V gene TRBV18; 9 bases are a match to TRBD2. The CDR3 is 15 amino acids. Germline V gives CDR1 KGHSH, CDR2 LQKENI. Trimming removed 9 bases from V and 3 bases from J; junction bases left unmatched: 9. The CDR3 loop is CASSPSLAGYNEQFF. CDR3 sequence (DNA): TGTGCCAGTAGTCCGTCACTAGCGGGCTACAATGAGCAGTTCTTC.

There are a few counts of this clonotype. V usage is TRBV10-3 and J usage is TRBJ2-7; 9 nucleotides align to TRBD1. This CDR3 contains 18 residues. Germline lookup yields CDR1 ENHRY and CDR2 SYGVKD. Germline trimming cut 1 base from V and 2 bases from J; bases unmatched to any gene: 12. The CDR3 DNA reads TGTGCCATCAGTGAGTATAGGACAGGGGTGAACCTCCCCTACGAGCAGTACTTC. It codes for CAISEYRTGVNLPYEQYF.

This clonotype occurred a few times. J is TRBJ2-5 and V is TRBV14; D is unresolved. Germline CDR1 reads SGHDN; CDR2 reads FVKESK. CDR3 length: 13 residues. V lost 2 bases to trimming and J lost 5 bases, with 9 bases between them. The CDR3 sequence is CASSQYVGETQYF. The CDR3 coding sequence is TGTGCCAGCAGCCAATACGTGGGGGAGACCCAGTACTTC.

This clonotype has just a few counts. The junction departs from the called germline gene at one end, perhaps through a read error. CDR3 sequence (DNA): TGTGCCAGCAGAACCCCGACAAGCAATCGGCCCCAGCATTTT. Protein sequence: CASRTPTSNRPQHF. The J gene is TRBJ1-5, the V gene TRBV28, with D unclear. Germline V gives CDR1 MDHEN, CDR2 SYDVKM. CDR3 length: 14 residues.

In its sample, this clonotype was seen a few times. The chain employs TRBV12-3 or TRBV12-4 and TRBJ2-2; the match to TRBD2 covers 8 bases. V was pared by 6 bases and J by 5 bases, with 11 bases of the junction left unmatched. This CDR3 region has 16 residues. CDR3 sequence reads: CASSPRREVLTGELFF. For the CDR3, the DNA is TGTGCCAGCAGCCCCCGGCGGGAGGTTCTAACCGGGGAGCTGTTTTTT.

This clonotype has a handful of counts. The chain carries TRBV5-1 and TRBJ2-5; a possible D gene is TRBD1 (6 bases). Germline lookup yields CDR1 SGHRS and CDR2 YFSETQ. Trimming pared 7 bases from V and 0 bases from J, leaving 13 bases between. CDR3 length: 14 residues. The CDR3 sequence is CASRRGFNQETQYF. For the CDR3, the DNA is TGCGCCAGCCGAAGGGGGTTCAACCAAGAGACCCAGTACTTC.

This clonotype was counted only a few times. The V gene is TRBV9, the J gene TRBJ1-3, with a weak D call TRBD1 (5 bases). V shed 2 bases and J shed 0 bases, with 9 bases lying between them. Germline values: CDR1 SGDLS, CDR2 YYNGEE. The CDR3 loop spans 15 amino acids. This chain's CDR3 is CASSVGGNSGNTIYF. Written as DNA, the CDR3 is TGTGCCAGCAGCGTCGGGGGGAACTCTGGAAACACCATATATTTT. Full variable domain (missing parts from reference TRBV9 and TRBJ1-3): DSGVTQTPKHLITATGQRVTLRCSPRSGDLSVYWYQQSLDQGLQFLIQYYNGEERAKGNILERFSAQQFPDLHSELNLSSLELGDSALYFCASSVGGNSGNTIYFGEGSWLTVV.

There are many counts of this clonotype. CDR3 loop: CASREDYNEQFF. CDR3 bases: TGTGCCAGCAGAGAGGACTACAATGAGCAGTTCTTC. The chain links TRBV2 to TRBJ2-1, with D uncertain. Between the trimmed V and J ends, which lost 6 bases and 3 bases, there was a span of 6 bases. This CDR3 is 12 amino acids long. Germline values: CDR1 SNHLY, CDR2 FYNNEI.

This clonotype was found many times. V usage is TRBV10-3 and J usage is TRBJ2-5, with a tentative D call TRBD2 (5 bases). This CDR3 contains 13 residues. V lost 2 bases to trimming and J lost 7 bases, with 11 bases between them. Germline lookup yields CDR1 ENHRY and CDR2 SYGVKD. CDR3 DNA sequence: TGTGCCATCAGTGAGGAGGGAAAGGGGACCCAGTACTTC. It yields the protein CAISEEGKGTQYF.

This clonotype was counted ten times or more. V usage is TRBV5-1 and J usage is TRBJ2-7; 8 nucleotides align to TRBD2. V was clipped by 4 bases and J by 2 bases; unmatched bases: 11. The CDR3 covers 16 residues. Germline V gene data show CDR1 as SGHRS and CDR2 as YFSETQ. The CDR3 DNA reads as TGCGCCAGCAGCGAAAACGCGGGACTAGGAACCTACGAGCAGTACTTC. Its protein is CASSENAGLGTYEQYF.

This clonotype was found a few times. The V gene is TRBV30, the J gene TRBJ1-1, with 8 bases identical to TRBD1. From germline, CDR1 is GTSNPN and CDR2 SVGIG (reference sequence). V lost 3 bases, J lost 10 bases, and 7 bases stayed unmatched. There are 12 residues in the CDR3. As DNA, the CDR3 is TGTGCCTGGAGAACACTCGACAGGGGAGCTTTCTTT. Translation gives CAWRTLDRGAFF.

The gene calls are TRBV7-3 and TRBJ2-1, with 8 bases identical to TRBD1. Trimming removed 4 bases from V and 2 bases from J; junction bases left unmatched: 4. The CDR3 totals 15 residues. Germline V gene lookup returns CDR1 SGHTA and CDR2 FQGTGA. In DNA, the CDR3 is TGTGCCAGCAGCTCGGGACAGGTGGCCTACAATGAGCAGTTCTTC. Encoded protein: CASSSGQVAYNEQFF.

V usage is TRBV20-1 and J usage is TRBJ1-5; 7 bases line up with TRBD1. Germline V gene data show CDR1 as DFQATT and CDR2 as SNEGSKA (reference sequence). The CDR3 contains 14 residues. V lost 6 bases, J lost 0 bases, and 5 bases stayed unmatched. CDR3 sequence: CSAPTGFSNQPQHF. The DNA for the CDR3 is TGCAGTGCACCGACAGGGTTTAGCAATCAGCCCCAGCATTTT.

The chain combines TRBV6-1 with TRBJ1-4; D is possibly TRBD1 (6 bases). With 10 bases removed from V and 8 bases from J, the gap between germline ends came to 20 bases. The CDR3 covers 14 residues. From germline, CDR1 is MNHNS and CDR2 SASEGT. In DNA form, the CDR3 reads TGTGCCACTTCAAGGACAGTTCTTGGGGAAAAACTGTTTTTT. Amino acids: CATSRTVLGEKLFF.

With regard to this clonotype: A read error is possible here, since a much larger clone lies one base away. The conserved phenylalanine or tryptophan normally closing the CDR3 is absent here, so this likely arose from a read error. V usage is TRBV7-8 and J usage is TRBJ1-5; possible D gene TRBD1, 6 bases. Trimming left V 2 bases short and J 3 bases short, with 14 bases between. The germline V gene has CDR1 SGHVS and CDR2 FQNEAQ. The CDR3 runs 16 residues. In DNA form, the CDR3 reads TGTGCCAGCAGCTTAATTGGTGGACAGAACAATCAGCCCCAGCATTCT. The encoded protein is CASSLIGGQNNQPQHS.

This clonotype was found many times. The J gene is TRBJ1-3, the V gene TRBV6-1, with TRBD1 identical over 8 bases. Germline CDR1 MNHNS, CDR2 SASEGT. The CDR3 is 16 amino acids. The junction had 11 bases not matched to a gene; V was cut back by 6 bases and J by 4 bases. The CDR3: CASSPLGTGAGNTIYF. In DNA, the CDR3 is TGTGCCAGCAGCCCCCTGGGGACAGGTGCCGGAAACACCATATATTTT.

This clonotype was observed many times. The CDR3 coding sequence is TGTGCCAGCAAGCGAGGGGGCTCCTACGAGCAGTACTTC. It codes for CASKRGGSYEQYF. The V gene is TRBV27, the J gene TRBJ2-7, with D possibly TRBD1 on 6 matching bases. Germline V gives CDR1 MNHEY, CDR2 SMNVEV (reference sequence). Trimming removed 7 bases from V and 0 bases from J, with 10 bases in between. The CDR3 sequence is 13 residues long.

The rearrangement uses TRBV12-3 or TRBV12-4 and TRBJ1-2; D is unresolved. The V gene lost 1 base and the J gene lost 4 bases, with 13 bases spanning the gap. The CDR3 is 15 amino acids. This chain's CDR3 is CASSLVEDPTYGYTF. CDR3 nucleotides: TGTGCCAGCAGTTTAGTGGAGGATCCCACCTATGGCTACACCTTC.

This clonotype was seen a handful of times. The chain uses TRBV12-3 or TRBV12-4 and TRBJ2-2; the D gene is possibly TRBD2 (6 bases). Trimming stripped 3 bases from V and 2 bases from J, with 10 bases between. This CDR3 is built from 15 residues. The CDR3, as DNA: TGTGCCAGCAGTTTCCTAGCGATTAACACCGGGGAGCTGTTTTTT. Its protein is CASSFLAINTGELFF.